The rows below give T cell receptor beta chains drawn from one sample of a study of blood T cell repertoires in COVID-19. Produced via immunoSEQ multiplex PCR; TCRdb's table is partial and in-frame only. Among over 45,000 clones, about nine tenths were seen once, and the ten largest hold just over 5%. Sequencing used peripheral blood. All receptors come from a man aged 65-85 years with acute or convalescent COVID-19. Each CDR3 is given with its conserved first and last residue. D genes are given only for firm matches. Size values are once, few and many counts, or a class for expanded clones, and some rows have none.

cdr3_length: 13; j_call: TRBJ1-2; d_call: TRBD1; clone_size: .; v_call: TRBV10-3; cdr3_aa: CAISLTGVNGYTF; cdr3_nt: TGTGCCATCAGTTTGACAGGGGTGAATGGCTACACCTTC
cdr3_length: 13; j_call: TRBJ1-6; d_call: TRBD1; clone_size: .; v_call: TRBV30; cdr3_aa: CAWSGQGRAPLHF; cdr3_nt: TGTGCCTGGAGTGGACAGGGAAGAGCACCCCTCCACTTT
cdr3_length: 16; j_call: TRBJ1-2; d_call: .; clone_size: once; v_call: TRBV5-6; cdr3_aa: CASSSSGLTGNYGYTF; cdr3_nt: TGTGCCAGCAGCTCTTCGGGACTAACAGGGAACTATGGCTACACCTTC
cdr3_length: 15; j_call: TRBJ1-4; d_call: TRBD1; clone_size: .; v_call: TRBV4-1; cdr3_aa: CASSQDRQGSEKLFF; cdr3_nt: TGCGCCAGCAGCCAAGACAGACAGGGTAGCGAAAAACTGTTTTTT
cdr3_length: 14; j_call: TRBJ1-5; d_call: .; clone_size: .; v_call: TRBV9; cdr3_aa: CASSPDGSNQPQHF; cdr3_nt: TGTGCCAGCAGTCCAGACGGGAGCAATCAGCCCCAGCATTTT
cdr3_length: 15; j_call: TRBJ2-3; d_call: TRBD2; clone_size: .; v_call: TRBV7-2; cdr3_aa: CASSPQASGAGGQYF; cdr3_nt: TGTGCCAGCAGCCCCCAGGCTAGCGGGGCGGGGGGGCAGTATTTT
cdr3_length: 15; j_call: TRBJ2-3; d_call: TRBD2; clone_size: .; v_call: TRBV19; cdr3_aa: CASSMGGGYADTQYF; cdr3_nt: TGTGCCAGTAGTATGGGCGGGGGGTACGCAGATACGCAGTATTTT
cdr3_length: 16; j_call: TRBJ2-1; d_call: TRBD1; clone_size: .; v_call: TRBV7-9; cdr3_aa: CASSLATGGWRNEQFF; cdr3_nt: TGTGCCAGCAGCTTAGCCACAGGGGGCTGGAGAAATGAGCAGTTCTTC
cdr3_length: 16; j_call: TRBJ1-1; d_call: TRBD1; clone_size: .; v_call: TRBV7-9; cdr3_aa: CASSLGWTGENTEAFF; cdr3_nt: TGTGCCAGCAGCTTAGGATGGACAGGGGAGAACACTGAAGCTTTCTTT
cdr3_length: 17; j_call: TRBJ2-7; d_call: .; clone_size: .; v_call: TRBV4-2; cdr3_aa: CASSQEQTGPLSYEQYF; cdr3_nt: TGTGCCAGCAGCCAAGAGCAGACAGGACCATTATCCTACGAGCAGTACTTC
cdr3_length: 14; j_call: TRBJ1-1; d_call: .; clone_size: .; v_call: TRBV13; cdr3_aa: CASSLEEGNTEAFF; cdr3_nt: TGTGCCAGCAGCTTAGAAGAGGGGAACACTGAAGCTTTCTTT
cdr3_length: 13; j_call: TRBJ1-2; d_call: TRBD1; clone_size: .; v_call: TRBV18; cdr3_aa: CASSLSRGEGYTF; cdr3_nt: TGTGCCAGCTCACTCTCCAGGGGGGAAGGCTACACCTTC
cdr3_length: 16; j_call: TRBJ2-5; d_call: .; clone_size: .; v_call: TRBV6-2/TRBV6-3; cdr3_aa: CASSFARRSGKETQYF; cdr3_nt: TGTGCCAGCAGTTTTGCGAGGAGGTCCGGGAAAGAGACCCAGTACTTC
cdr3_length: 15; j_call: TRBJ1-5; d_call: .; clone_size: .; v_call: TRBV6-6; cdr3_aa: CASSGFIDGNQPQHF; cdr3_nt: TGTGCCAGCAGCGGTTTCATTGATGGCAATCAGCCCCAGCATTTT
cdr3_length: 15; j_call: TRBJ2-7; d_call: TRBD1; clone_size: .; v_call: TRBV7-6; cdr3_aa: CASSLNRDSPHEQYF; cdr3_nt: TGTGCCAGCAGCTTGAACCGGGACAGTCCCCACGAGCAGTACTTC
cdr3_length: 15; j_call: TRBJ1-1; d_call: .; clone_size: .; v_call: TRBV6-5; cdr3_aa: CASSWNREQTTEAFF; cdr3_nt: TGTGCCAGCAGTTGGAACAGGGAGCAGACCACTGAAGCTTTCTTT
cdr3_length: 16; j_call: TRBJ2-1; d_call: TRBD2; clone_size: few; v_call: TRBV5-6; cdr3_aa: CASSLAGGGSYNEQFF; cdr3_nt: TGTGCCAGCAGCTTGGCCGGCGGGGGTAGCTACAATGAGCAGTTCTTC
cdr3_length: 14; j_call: TRBJ2-7; d_call: TRBD2; clone_size: .; v_call: TRBV15; cdr3_aa: CATSIKRGAYEQYF; cdr3_nt: TGTGCCACCAGCATAAAGCGGGGGGCCTACGAGCAGTACTTC
cdr3_length: 16; j_call: TRBJ1-1; d_call: TRBD1; clone_size: .; v_call: TRBV6-5; cdr3_aa: CASSYPTGGIGTEAFF; cdr3_nt: TGTGCCAGCAGTTACCCGACAGGGGGGATAGGCACTGAAGCTTTCTTT
cdr3_length: 13; j_call: TRBJ2-5; d_call: TRBD2; clone_size: .; v_call: TRBV7-2; cdr3_aa: CASSLERGETQYF; cdr3_nt: TGTGCCAGCAGCCTAGAGCGGGGAGAGACCCAGTACTTC
cdr3_length: 16; j_call: TRBJ1-6; d_call: .; clone_size: .; v_call: TRBV5-1; cdr3_aa: CASSMRGPGLNSPLHF; cdr3_nt: TGCGCCAGCAGCATGCGGGGGCCAGGGCTGAATTCACCCCTCCACTTT
cdr3_length: 14; j_call: TRBJ1-1; d_call: TRBD1; clone_size: .; v_call: TRBV6-6; cdr3_aa: CASRRGTGNTEAFF; cdr3_nt: TGTGCCAGCAGGCGTGGGACAGGGAACACTGAAGCTTTCTTT
cdr3_length: 15; j_call: TRBJ1-2; d_call: .; clone_size: .; v_call: TRBV4-1; cdr3_aa: CASSLATGPNYGYTF; cdr3_nt: TGCGCCAGCAGCCTTGCGACAGGCCCTAACTATGGCTACACCTTC
cdr3_length: 13; j_call: TRBJ1-2; d_call: .; clone_size: .; v_call: TRBV6-2/TRBV6-3; cdr3_aa: CASSPGRAYGYTF; cdr3_nt: TGTGCCAGCAGCCCGGGCAGGGCCTATGGCTACACCTTC
cdr3_length: 17; j_call: TRBJ1-4; d_call: .; clone_size: .; v_call: TRBV25-1; cdr3_aa: CASSDPQTGLGGEKLFF; cdr3_nt: TGTGCCAGCAGTGACCCGCAAACAGGCCTCGGGGGGGAAAAACTGTTTTTT